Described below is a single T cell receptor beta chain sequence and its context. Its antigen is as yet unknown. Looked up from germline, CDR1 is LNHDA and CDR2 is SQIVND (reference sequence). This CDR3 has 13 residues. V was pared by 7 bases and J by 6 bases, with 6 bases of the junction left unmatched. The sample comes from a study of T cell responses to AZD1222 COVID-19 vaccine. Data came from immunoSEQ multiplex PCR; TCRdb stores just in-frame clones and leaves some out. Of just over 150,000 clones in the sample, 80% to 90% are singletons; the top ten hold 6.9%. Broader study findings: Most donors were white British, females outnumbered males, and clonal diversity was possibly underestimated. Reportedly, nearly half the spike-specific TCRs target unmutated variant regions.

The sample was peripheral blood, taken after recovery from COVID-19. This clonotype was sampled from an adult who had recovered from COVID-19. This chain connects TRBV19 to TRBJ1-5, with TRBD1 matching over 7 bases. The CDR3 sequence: CASKRGPGQPQHF. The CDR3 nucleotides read TGTGCCAGTAAAAGGGGGCCTGGTCAGCCCCAGCATTTT.